These 29 T cell receptor beta chains were sequenced from one sample in a study of T cells after yellow fever vaccination. Each CDR3 protein gets one entry after TCRdb re-called the 5' RACE reads with MiXCR. The table shows 300,000 to 350,000 distinct CDR3 sequences, with around 11% occurring only once. Here the sequenced sample was CD4+ T cells sorted from PBMCs, taken 45 days after the yellow fever booster vaccination. The receptors come from a man between 18 and 35 years old who received the YFV17D yellow fever vaccine.

The chain has TRBV9 and TRBJ2-5; 12 positions agree with TRBD2. Germline CDR1 reads SGDLS; CDR2 reads YYNGEE. The CDR3 is made up of 16 amino acids. Germline trimming cut 0 bases from V and 5 bases from J; bases unmatched to any gene: 5. The CDR3 spells CASSVGASGGAETQYF. In DNA form, the CDR3 reads TGTGCCAGCAGCGTAGGAGCTAGCGGGGGGGCGGAGACCCAGTACTTC. Variable domain in full (rest from reference TRBV9 and TRBJ2-5): DSGVTQTPKHLITATGQRVTLRCSPRSGDLSVYWYQQSLDQGLQFLIQYYNGEERAKGNILERFSAQQFPDLHSELNLSSLELGDSALYFCASSVGASGGAETQYFGPGTRLLVL.

This clonotype came up a few times. V gene TRBV5-1 combines with J gene TRBJ2-1, with D possibly TRBD2 on 7 matching bases. CDR1 is SGHRS, CDR2 YFSETQ, per germline. The CDR3 has 18 amino acids. The V gene lost 4 bases and the J gene lost 7 bases, with 27 bases spanning the gap. The chain's CDR3 is CASSAYVGGGVGWNEQFF. Written as DNA, the CDR3 is TGCGCCAGCAGCGCCTACGTGGGGGGGGGCGTCGGGTGGAATGAGCAGTTCTTC.

This clonotype was detected ten times or more. This rearrangement joins TRBV4-2 to TRBJ2-2; no reliable D call. The CDR3 length is 16 residues. Germline V gene data show CDR1 as LGHNA and CDR2 as YNFKEQ. Trimming took 3 bases from V and 4 from J, leaving 15 bases between them. DNA of the CDR3: TGTGCCAGCAGCCATTCTCGGGCCTACCTCACCGGGGAGCTGTTTTTT. Amino acids: CASSHSRAYLTGELFF.

This clonotype was seen at least ten times. The chain combines TRBV12-3 or TRBV12-4 with TRBJ1-5; 8 bases line up with TRBD1. V lost 2 bases and J lost 0; bases outside the gene matches: 3. The length of the CDR3 is 16 residues. The CDR3 bases are TGTGCCAGCAGTTTATCAGGGGGCATTAGCAATCAGCCCCAGCATTTT. It codes for CASSLSGGISNQPQHF.

This clonotype was observed a few times. This chain uses TRBV4-3 with TRBJ1-4, with 9 positions matching TRBD1. The CDR3 consists of 18 residues. J lost 2 bases, V lost 1 base, and 8 bases had no gene match. Germline CDR1 reads LGHNA; CDR2 reads YSLEER. As DNA, the CDR3 is TGCGCCAGCAGCCAAGGGTCCGGGACAGGGTGGACTAATGAAAAACTGTTTTTT. Translation: CASSQGSGTGWTNEKLFF.

V and J are TRBV12-3 or TRBV12-4 and TRBJ2-7; 8 positions agree with TRBD1. There are 11 residues in the CDR3. CDR3 in amino acids: CASSNKDRVFV. CDR3 in DNA: TGTGCCAGCAGTAACAAGGACAGGGTGTTCGTC.

This clonotype was detected a few times. The genes are TRBV27 and TRBJ2-7; TRBD1 is a possible D gene (6 bases). V lost 9 bases and J 2 bases, leaving 32 bases between the germline ends. The CDR3 sequence is 19 residues long. CDR1 MNHEY and CDR2 SMNVEV come from the germline V gene (reference sequence). The CDR3 sequence: CARGLLVGAFRFVPYEQYV. CDR3 nucleotide sequence: TGTGCCAGGGGATTACTTGTGGGGGCGTTTCGGTTCGTCCCCTACGAGCAGTACGTC.

This clonotype was recorded a few times. This chain connects TRBV7-2 to TRBJ2-2; D could derive from TRBD1 or TRBD2 (5 bases each). CDR1 SGHTA and CDR2 FQGNSA come from the germline V gene. This CDR3 comprises 16 residues. Trimming removed 1 base at V and 1 base at J, with 10 bases between. CDR3 DNA: TGTGCCAGCAGCTTAGTTGGGGGTCAGAACACCGGGGAGCTGTTTTTT. Translated: CASSLVGGQNTGELFF.

V is TRBV4-1 and J is TRBJ2-7; the D gene could be TRBD1 or TRBD2 (6 bases each). The CDR3 consists of 18 residues. Trimming stripped 1 base from V and 0 bases from J, with 19 bases between. In germline, CDR1 is MGHRA, CDR2 YSYEKL. The CDR3 sequence: CASSQGRATGGSSYEQYF. In nucleotides, the CDR3 is TGCGCCAGCAGCCAAGGGAGGGCGACAGGCGGTAGCTCCTACGAGCAGTACTTC.

Only a few counts were recorded for this clonotype. The chain uses TRBV7-2 and TRBJ2-7; no definite D call. Germline V lookup: CDR1 SGHTA, CDR2 FQGNSA. This CDR3 comprises 13 residues. The V and J ends lost 1 base and 6 bases respectively, with 10 bases between them. This CDR3 is CASSLDIRGEQYF. The CDR3 bases are TGTGCCAGCAGCTTAGACATCCGAGGCGAGCAGTACTTC.

This clonotype has more than one count but fewer than ten. The chain has TRBV18 and TRBJ2-2; D may correspond to TRBD1 or TRBD2 (5 bases each). The CDR3 is made up of 15 amino acids. Trimming left V 1 base short and J 1 base short, with 7 bases between. The germline V gene has CDR1 KGHSH and CDR2 LQKENI. This CDR3 is CASSPRDQNTGELFF. In DNA, the CDR3 is TGTGCCAGCTCACCACGGGACCAGAACACCGGGGAGCTGTTTTTT.

This clonotype was picked up a small number of times. J is TRBJ1-1 and V is TRBV12-3 or TRBV12-4; the match to TRBD1 covers 7 bases. This CDR3 comprises 13 residues. With V trimmed by 8 bases and J by 5 bases, 8 bases remained unmatched. The CDR3 region has the DNA TGTGCCAGCGGGGAGGGGGCGAGGACTGAAGCTTTCTTT. It yields the protein CASGEGARTEAFF.

This clonotype was found a few times. The V gene is TRBV7-9, the J gene TRBJ2-5; 9 bases align to TRBD2. Germline CDR1 is SEHNR and CDR2 is FQNEAQ (reference sequence). CDR3 length: 17 amino acids. With 2 bases clipped from V and 6 bases from J, the junction kept 13 bases outside the gene matches. The CDR3 loop reads CASSLRLGLAGTKTQYF. The CDR3 DNA follows: TGTGCCAGCAGCTTACGCCTAGGTCTAGCGGGGACAAAGACCCAGTACTTC.

At least ten counts were recorded for this clonotype. This rearrangement joins TRBV7-2 to TRBJ2-7; 10 bases map to TRBD1. Germline CDR1 reads SGHTA; CDR2 reads FQGNSA. This CDR3 region has 16 residues. The V gene end was trimmed by 5 bases and the J gene end by 4 bases; junction bases not matched to a gene: 11. CDR3 sequence reads: CASSPPWGTGVYEQYF. The CDR3 DNA follows: TGTGCCAGCAGCCCACCCTGGGGGACAGGGGTTTACGAGCAGTACTTC.

The chain joins TRBV10-3 to TRBJ1-6; TRBD1 might be the D (6 bases). Germline values: CDR1 ENHRY, CDR2 SYGVKD. This CDR3 has 15 residues. Trimming stripped 6 bases from V and 7 bases from J, with 16 bases between. The CDR3 protein is CAISENPQGNSPLHF. The CDR3 DNA reads TGTGCCATCAGCGAAAATCCGCAGGGGAATTCACCCCTCCACTTT.

This clonotype turned up a few times. The J gene is TRBJ1-2, the V gene TRBV18, with D possibly matching TRBD1 (5 bases). Germline values: CDR1 KGHSH, CDR2 LQKENI. The CDR3 covers 14 residues. V was cut by 3 bases and J by 8 bases, with 16 bases left in between. CDR3: CASSPGPSTSGYTF. CDR3 sequence (DNA): TGTGCCAGCTCACCGGGGCCCTCCACGTCGGGCTACACCTTC. Using reference TRBV18 and TRBJ1-2 for the parts outside the CDR3, the full variable domain is NAGVMQNPRHLVRRRGQEARLRCSPMKGHSHVYWYRQLPEEGLKFMVYLQKENIIDESGMPKERFSAEFPKEGPSILRIQQVVRGDSAAYFCASSPGPSTSGYTFGSGTRLTVV.

This clonotype was counted a few times. The chain recombines TRBV2 with TRBJ1-1; D gene ambiguous. CDR1 is SNHLY and CDR2 is FYNNEI in the germline V gene. V lost 5 bases to trimming and J lost 2 bases, with 9 bases between them. The CDR3 contains 13 residues. The CDR3 loop reads CASSLHGNTEAFF. In DNA, the CDR3 is TGTGCCAGCAGTCTGCACGGTAACACTGAAGCTTTCTTT.

V is TRBV5-1 and J is TRBJ2-3; possible D gene TRBD2, 5 bases. The CDR3 is 15 residues long. CDR1 SGHRS and CDR2 YFSETQ come from the germline V gene. V was trimmed by 1 base and J by 4 bases, leaving 13 bases between them. This CDR3 is CASSLSMRVADTQYF. For the CDR3, the DNA is TGCGCCAGCAGCTTGTCTATGAGGGTGGCAGATACGCAGTATTTT.

This rearrangement joins TRBV9 to TRBJ1-1; D unclear. The CDR3 length is 15 residues. V dropped 0 bases and J dropped 2 bases, with 11 bases sitting between them. Germline V CDR1 and CDR2: SGDLS, YYNGEE. The CDR3 nucleotides read TGTGCCAGCAGCGTAGTGGGCACGGTTAACACTGAAGCTTTCTTT. Encoded protein: CASSVVGTVNTEAFF.

V and J are TRBV6-1 and TRBJ2-7; 8 bases match TRBD1. CDR3 length: 13 amino acids. The trim removed 10 bases at V and 0 bases at J, leaving 5 bases unmatched. Germline CDR1 reads MNHNS; CDR2 reads SASEGT. The CDR3 nucleotides read TGTGCCACCAGAGGACAGGGCTCCTACGAGCAGTACGTC. It encodes CATRGQGSYEQYV.

This clonotype was observed at least ten times. For the CDR3, the DNA is TGCGCCAGCAGCCAAGGGTACAGCACAGATACGCAGTATTTT. Encoded protein: CASSQGYSTDTQYF. V gene TRBV4-3 combines with J gene TRBJ2-3; D is unresolved. CDR3 length: 14 residues. Between the trimmed V and J ends, which lost 1 base and 0 bases, there was a span of 5 bases. Germline lookup yields CDR1 LGHNA and CDR2 YSLEER.

The genes are TRBV20-1 and TRBJ1-1, with D perhaps matching TRBD1 (6 bases). The CDR3 contains 14 residues. Looked up from germline, CDR1 is DFQATT and CDR2 is SNEGSKA (reference sequence). Trimming removed 0 bases at V and 3 bases at J, with 11 bases between. CDR3 in DNA: TGCAGTGCTAGAGAGGGGGCGGGATACACTGAAGCTTTCTTT. It is translated as CSAREGAGYTEAFF.

This clonotype was seen repeatedly, ten times or more. This rearrangement joins TRBV21-1 to TRBJ2-2; TRBD2, as called in the table, went unchecked against the DNA. TRBV21-1 is annotated as a pseudogene. This CDR3 comprises 19 residues. CDR3: CASSKCPPTSGGPNGELFF. CDR3 bases: TGTGCCAGCAGCAAATGCCCCCCCACTAGCGGGGGGCCCAACGGGGAGCTGTTTTTT.

The J gene is TRBJ1-3, the V gene TRBV2; no definite D call. Germline lookup yields CDR1 SNHLY and CDR2 FYNNEI. The germline V and J ends were trimmed by 4 bases and 2 bases, with 9 bases remaining between them. There are 14 residues in the CDR3. CDR3 residues: CASSVSVTGNTIYF. The CDR3 nucleotides are TGTGCCAGCAGTGTATCAGTGACTGGAAACACCATATATTTT. The full variable domain, completed using reference TRBV2 and TRBJ1-3, is EPEVTQTPSHQVTQMGQEVILRCVPISNHLYFYWYRQILGQKVEFLVSFYNNEISEKSEIFDDQFSVERPDGSNFTLKIRSTKLEDSAMYFCASSVSVTGNTIYFGEGSWLTVV.

This clonotype was found a few times. The gene calls are TRBV10-3 and TRBJ2-3; perhaps TRBD2 as D (6 bases). The CDR3 has 12 amino acids. CDR1 and CDR2 (germline): ENHRY, SYGVKD. CDR3: CPRAEGSDTQYF. Here the CDR3 DNA reads TGTCCCCGAGCGGAGGGCTCAGATACGCAGTATTTT.

This clonotype came up a few times. The V call is TRBV5-1, the J call TRBJ2-1; 7 bases align to TRBD1. The CDR3 extends over 15 amino acids. Germline V gene lookup returns CDR1 SGHRS and CDR2 YFSETQ. V gave up 6 bases and J gave up 5 bases; unmatched junction bases: 11. This CDR3 is CASTADRVGDNEQFF. For the CDR3, the DNA is TGCGCCAGCACCGCCGACAGGGTAGGGGACAATGAGCAGTTCTTC.

A few counts support this clonotype. The V call is TRBV19, the J call TRBJ2-1; 7 bases are shared with TRBD1. Losses at the gene ends were 6 bases for V and 0 bases for J; bases not matched to a gene: 5. Per germline, CDR1 LNHDA and CDR2 SQIVND (reference sequence). This CDR3 spans 15 amino acids. For the CDR3, the DNA is TGTGCCAGTAGCCCCAGGGGGTACTCCTACAATGAGCAGTTCTTC. This translates into CASSPRGYSYNEQFF.

The rearrangement uses TRBV20-1 and TRBJ2-1; D might be TRBD2 (6 bases). The CDR3 extends over 14 amino acids. V was trimmed by 6 bases and J by 7 bases, leaving 19 bases between them. Germline CDR1 is DFQATT and CDR2 is SNEGSKA (reference sequence). The CDR3 DNA reads TGCAGTGCGGTTCGGGACTCAAAAGCGAATGAGCAGTTCTTC. Translation: CSAVRDSKANEQFF.

This clonotype was recorded many times. This chain uses TRBV12-3 or TRBV12-4 with TRBJ1-2; possible D gene TRBD1, 6 bases. The CDR3 contains 19 residues. The V and J ends lost 3 bases and 6 bases respectively, with 29 bases between them. CDR3 loop: CASSFSAPGADGGFNGYTF. The CDR3 DNA reads as TGTGCCAGCAGTTTCTCAGCTCCGGGGGCTGACGGGGGTTTTAATGGCTACACCTTC.